A selection of T cell receptor beta chains follows, all from one sample in a study of cytomegalovirus exposure and HLA in healthy donors. The table came from immunoSEQ multiplex PCR; TCRdb's copy has only in-frame clones and leaves some out. The sample has fewer than 150,000 clones, 86% seen once. Sequencing was done on a sample of PBMCs. Receptors were obtained from a man younger than 35 in good health and CMV-seronegative. CDR3s include the opening cysteine and the closing phenylalanine or tryptophan. Fields, in order: D gene, clone size, J gene, V gene, CDR3 protein, CDR3 DNA. D genes are given only for firm matches. Clone size is given for some rows only: seen once, a few or many times, or a class if the clone is expanded.

-	-	TRBJ2-7	TRBV9	CASSPQQFTYEQYF	TGTGCCAGCAGCCCCCAACAGTTTACCTACGAGCAGTACTTC
-	-	TRBJ2-2	TRBV19	CASSGQITGELFF	TGTGCCAGTAGCGGACAGATTACCGGGGAGCTGTTTTTT
-	-	TRBJ2-1	TRBV4-1	CASSQALSSSYNEQFF	TGCGCCAGCAGCCAAGCCTTATCGAGCTCCTACAATGAGCAGTTCTTC
TRBD1	-	TRBJ2-1	TRBV6-1	CASSATYPGQGYNEQFF	TGTGCCAGCAGTGCCACCTACCCGGGACAGGGATACAATGAGCAGTTCTTC
-	-	TRBJ1-1	TRBV14	CASSLTWNTEAFF	TGTGCCAGCAGTCTAACTTGGAACACTGAAGCTTTCTTT
-	-	TRBJ2-1	TRBV6-5	CASSPSGGGNEQFF	TGTGCCAGCAGCCCCTCGGGGGGCGGAAATGAGCAGTTCTTC
-	few	TRBJ1-2	TRBV2	CARATNGYTF	TGTGCCAGAGCCACGAATGGCTACACCTTC
-	-	TRBJ2-1	TRBV10-1	CASSDVSGIHEQFF	TGCGCCAGCAGTGACGTGTCAGGGATCCATGAGCAGTTCTTC
-	-	TRBJ2-7	TRBV7-9	CASSDGLTGRYEQYF	TGTGCCAGCAGCGATGGTTTGACAGGACGGTACGAGCAGTACTTC
-	-	TRBJ2-3	TRBV15	CATRHLSGGTDTQYF	TGTGCCACCAGACACTTGAGCGGCGGCACAGATACGCAGTATTTT
-	-	TRBJ2-1	TRBV7-2	CASSMTPTAYNEQFF	TGTGCCAGCAGCATGACCCCGACAGCCTACAATGAGCAGTTCTTC
TRBD1	few	TRBJ1-4	TRBV5-6	CASSYDRESNEKLFF	TGTGCCAGCAGCTACGACAGGGAGAGTAATGAAAAACTGTTTTTT
-	-	TRBJ1-2	TRBV2	CASPREESYGYTF	TGTGCCAGCCCCAGGGAAGAGAGCTATGGCTACACCTTC
-	-	TRBJ1-5	TRBV6-1	CARYCRVSNQPQHF	TGTGCCAGATATTGCAGGGTTAGCAATCAGCCCCAGCATTTT
TRBD1	-	TRBJ1-2	TRBV6-5	CASSYWGQGNYGYTF	TGTGCCAGCAGTTACTGGGGACAGGGGAACTATGGCTACACCTTC
TRBD2	-	TRBJ2-1	TRBV14	CASSVAGVSRYNEQFF	TGTGCCAGCAGCGTAGCGGGAGTCTCTAGATACAATGAGCAGTTCTTC
TRBD1	-	TRBJ1-1	TRBV6-5	CASKLAGGTEAFF	TGTGCCAGCAAACTAGCAGGGGGCACTGAAGCTTTCTTT
-	-	TRBJ2-7	TRBV7-9	CASTASSYEQYF	TGTGCCAGCACGGCTAGCTCCTACGAGCAGTACTTC